This record concerns one T cell receptor (beta chain) sequence. All enrollees were about 18 to 89 years old and from some 24 US areas. The table came from immunoSEQ multiplex PCR; TCRdb's copy has only in-frame clones and leaves some out. Of roughly 300,000 clones in the sample, 85% are singletons; the top ten hold 2.5% to 3%. This entry belongs to a study of blood T cell repertoires in COVID-19. Study as a whole: Donors in the United States, Italy and Spain gave samples during acute or convalescent COVID-19.

The source is a woman in her fifties or sixties who had recovered from COVID-19. The specimen sequenced was PBMCs or T cells enriched from blood (not recorded which).

The CDR3 loop reads CASSLVAPLTSSYEQYF. The CDR3 DNA reads TGTGCCAGCAGCTTAGTGGCCCCTCTAACTAGCTCCTACGAGCAGTACTTC. This rearrangement joins TRBV7-2 to TRBJ2-7, with a possible D match to TRBD2 (5 bases). The CDR3 sequence is 17 residues long. The germline gives CDR1 SGHTA, CDR2 FQGNSA. V lost 1 base, J lost 0 bases, and 16 bases lay in between.